Each of the 30 T cell receptor beta chains below was sequenced from the same sample in a study of regulatory T cells in long-lasting Graves disease (dated by TCRdb to the early 2020s). In light of the paper, this sample's time point label describes: persistent/refractory GD, antithyroid drugs over 5 years with positive TRAb. For both TCR sequencing and RNA sequencing, RNA was extracted from PBMCs in TRIzol. The library was built by means of multiplex PCR. The run used an Illumina HiSeq 4000. CDR3 regions were amplified by Arm-PCR with iRepertoire HTBI primers to construct TCR beta libraries. Clones were called with MiXCR by TCRdb after fastp trimmed the public reads at Q25, and only in-frame beta chains were retained. CDR3 protein duplicates are merged, each entry listing the most common genes and DNA. Present in this sample are around 300,000 distinct CDR3 sequences, around 23% of which were seen just once. The ten biggest clones cover roughly 56% of the sample.

The specimen was peripheral blood mononuclear cells (PBMCs), collected when the disease was refractory, from a patient treated with antithyroid drugs. Source of these receptors: a female donor with Graves disease.

This chain uses TRBV14 with TRBJ2-7; TRBD2 is a possible D gene (5 bases). Trimming removed 4 bases from V and 7 bases from J, with 5 bases in between. The length of the CDR3 is 10 residues. Germline CDR1 is SGHDN and CDR2 is FVKESK. The CDR3 protein is CASSPGEQYF. As DNA, the CDR3 is TGTGCCAGCAGCCCGGGAGAGCAGTACTTC.

The sample holds a few counts of this clonotype. This chain links TRBV18 with TRBJ1-5; perhaps TRBD1 as D (5 bases). Germline-derived CDR1 and CDR2 are KGHSH and LQKENI. V dropped 5 bases and J dropped 4 bases, with 9 bases sitting between them. The CDR3 sequence is 13 residues long. The CDR3 here is CASSTGENQPQHF. As DNA, the CDR3 is TGTGCCAGCTCAACGGGGGAGAATCAGCCCCAGCATTTT.

About this clonotype itself: One end of the junction fails to match germline, which may point to a read error. The V call is TRBV7-2, the J call TRBJ2-3, with 7 bases identical to TRBD1. The CDR3 covers 17 residues. The germline gives CDR1 SGHTA, CDR2 FQGNSA. The CDR3 sequence: CASSTNPPDRATDAQYF. The CDR3 bases are TGTGCCAGCAGTACGAACCCCCCCGACAGGGCCACAGATGCGCAGTATTTT.

This clonotype was recorded a few times. CDR3 sequence (DNA): TGTGCCAGCAGCTTAGAAACCCCGTGGGACAGATCCCTCCTCGGCTACACCTTC. This gives the protein CASSLETPWDRSLLGYTF. The chain carries TRBV7-2 and TRBJ1-2; 7 nucleotides agree with TRBD1. The CDR3 is 18 residues long. Germline V lookup: CDR1 SGHTA, CDR2 FQGNSA. With V trimmed by 1 base and J by 8 bases, 19 bases remained unmatched.

The CDR3 DNA reads TGTGCCAGCAGCCGGGCAATTCAAGAGACCCAGTACTTC. The encoded protein is CASSRAIQETQYF. The chain carries TRBV3-1 and TRBJ2-5; no definite D call. Trimming stripped 4 bases from V and 2 bases from J, with 8 bases between. The germline V gene encodes CDR1 LGHDT and CDR2 YNNKEL (reference sequence). This CDR3 has 13 residues.

This chain links TRBV3-1 with TRBJ2-3, with unresolved D. This CDR3 spans 14 amino acids. Germline CDR1 LGHDT, CDR2 YNNKEL (reference sequence). Trimming took off 0 bases at V and 5 bases at J, with 9 bases between the two ends. The CDR3 loop is CASSQDPDGDTQYF. In DNA, the CDR3 is TGTGCCAGCAGCCAAGATCCGGACGGAGATACGCAGTATTTT.

The chain carries TRBV10-3 and TRBJ2-1; TRBD1 agrees at 9 bases. V trimming: 2 bases; J trimming: 6 bases; junction bases outside the gene matches: 11. This CDR3 has 17 residues. The germline V gene encodes CDR1 ENHRY and CDR2 SYGVKD. The CDR3 spells CAISERTGTGSANEQFF. CDR3 in DNA: TGTGCCATCAGTGAGAGAACCGGGACAGGGTCTGCCAATGAGCAGTTCTTC.

V is TRBV27 and J is TRBJ2-7, with 7 bases that match TRBD1. The CDR3 is 14 residues long. With 6 bases clipped from V and 6 bases from J, the junction kept 11 bases outside the gene matches. CDR1 is MNHEY, CDR2 SMNVEV, per germline (reference sequence). The CDR3 coding sequence is TGTGCCAGCAGACGGCCGGGACAGTCGAGCGAGCAGTACTTC. Its protein is CASRRPGQSSEQYF.

The rearrangement uses TRBV20-1 and TRBJ2-7, with 7 bases identical to TRBD1. V lost 5 bases to trimming and J lost 2 bases; unmatched junction nucleotides: 12. There are 15 residues in the CDR3. Looked up from germline, CDR1 is DFQATT and CDR2 is SNEGSKA (reference sequence). CDR3 sequence (DNA): TGCAGTGCTGGAAAGGGGGCCTTAGTCCCCTACGAGCAGTACTTC. This encodes CSAGKGALVPYEQYF.

This clonotype was picked up many times. This chain uses TRBV24-1 with TRBJ2-1, with D possibly TRBD2 on 6 matching bases. V lost 3 bases to trimming and J lost 5 bases, with 19 bases between them. Germline lookup yields CDR1 KGHDR and CDR2 SFDVKD. CDR3 length: 17 residues. CDR3 sequence (DNA): TGTGCCACCAGTGATCCCCTGTTAGCGGAGACCCACAATGAGCAGTTCTTC. Its translation is CATSDPLLAETHNEQFF.

This clonotype was picked up many times. The J gene is TRBJ1-1, the V gene TRBV25-1; D may be TRBD1 (5 bases). Germline V CDR1 and CDR2: MGHDK, SYGVNS. Trimming took 6 bases from V and 1 from J, leaving 12 bases between them. The CDR3 has 14 residues. The CDR3 is CASRDGTRNTEAFF. The CDR3 DNA is TGTGCCAGCAGAGACGGGACCCGGAACACTGAAGCTTTCTTT.

The V and J genes are TRBV7-9 and TRBJ2-2; a weak D match, TRBD1 (6 bases). The CDR3 has 13 amino acids. Germline-derived CDR1 and CDR2 are SEHNR and FQNEAQ (reference sequence). Trimming removed 10 bases from V and 6 bases from J, with 15 bases in between. This CDR3 reads CATIKTGAGELFF. The CDR3, as DNA: TGTGCCACCATAAAGACAGGCGCCGGGGAGCTGTTTTTT. The complete variable domain, with remaining parts taken from reference TRBV7-9 and TRBJ2-2, reads DTGVSQNPRHKITKRGQNVTFRCDPISEHNRLYWYRQTLGQGPEFLTYFQNEAQLEKSRLLSDRFSAERPKGSFSTLEIQRTEQGDSAMYLCATIKTGAGELFFGEGSRLTVL.

This clonotype was counted many times. The chain uses TRBV11-2 and TRBJ2-6; tentatively, D is TRBD2 (5 bases). Between the trimmed V and J ends, which lost 2 bases and 0 bases, there was a span of 17 bases. CDR3 length: 19 amino acids. Germline CDR1 and CDR2: SGHAT and FQNNGV. As DNA, the CDR3 is TGTGCCAGCAGCTTATTTCCGAGCGGCGGAGACTCTGGGGCCAACGTCCTGACTTTC. It codes for CASSLFPSGGDSGANVLTF.

With respect to this clonotype: This could be a read error, since a much larger clone is one nucleotide away. The chain combines TRBV27 with TRBJ2-5; no clear D. Germline CDR1 is MNHEY and CDR2 is SMNVEV (reference sequence). Trimming stripped 3 bases from V and 0 bases from J, with 11 bases between. The CDR3 length is 15 residues. The CDR3 loop is CASSFGPKNQETQYF. In DNA form, the CDR3 reads TGTGCCAGCAGTTTTGGCCCCAAGAACCAAGAGACCCAGTACTTC.

This clonotype turned up a few times. The chain uses TRBV25-1 and TRBJ2-7; 8 bases match TRBD1. Germline V gene lookup returns CDR1 MGHDK and CDR2 SYGVNS. The trim removed 6 bases at V and 3 bases at J, leaving 4 bases unmatched. This CDR3 comprises 13 residues. The CDR3: CASSGTGVYEQYF. The CDR3 nucleotides are TGTGCCAGCAGCGGGACAGGAGTCTACGAGCAGTACTTC.

The chain links TRBV5-1 to TRBJ2-7; TRBD2 aligns across 8 bases. This CDR3 spans 14 amino acids. V lost 4 bases to trimming and J lost 0 bases; unmatched junction nucleotides: 3. Germline-derived CDR1 and CDR2 are SGHRS and YFSETQ. The CDR3 DNA is TGCGCCAGCAGCGTAACTAGCGGCTCCTACGAGCAGTACTTC. Amino acids: CASSVTSGSYEQYF.

In its sample, this clonotype was seen a few times. The chain carries TRBV6-1 and TRBJ1-6; TRBD1 agrees at 8 bases. CDR3 length: 13 residues. V was clipped by 6 bases and J by 5 bases; unmatched bases: 0. Germline V gene data show CDR1 as MNHNS and CDR2 as SASEGT. The CDR3: CASRTGDNSPLHF. DNA for the CDR3: TGTGCCAGCAGGACAGGGGATAATTCACCCCTCCACTTT.

This clonotype turned up a few times. The J gene is TRBJ2-7, the V gene TRBV4-3; 10 nucleotides align to TRBD2. The J segment lost 6 bases and the V segment lost 2 bases, leaving 10 bases of the junction unmatched. The CDR3 loop spans 16 amino acids. Germline V gene sequence: CDR1 LGHNA, CDR2 YSLEER. In DNA form, the CDR3 reads TGCGCCAGCAGCCAATCCGCACAATGGACTAGCGGCGAGCAGTACTTC. This translates into CASSQSAQWTSGEQYF.

This clonotype has at least ten counts. This chain uses TRBV6-1 with TRBJ2-7; D possibly corresponds to TRBD1 (5 bases). The germline V gene has CDR1 MNHNS and CDR2 SASEGT. The CDR3 sequence is 16 residues long. Trimming cost V 6 bases and J 0 bases, with 18 bases left between them. CDR3 region: CASRPIRQTNSYEQYF. The CDR3 coding sequence is TGTGCCAGCAGACCTATACGACAGACCAACTCCTACGAGCAGTACTTC.

The genes are TRBV15 and TRBJ1-4, with D possibly being TRBD1 (5 bases). Per the germline V gene, CDR1 is LNHNV and CDR2 is YYDKDF (reference sequence). V gave up 6 bases and J gave up 8 bases, with 16 bases separating them. The CDR3 runs to 14 residues. CDR3 region: CATRAGGLGEKLFF. The CDR3 nucleotides read TGTGCCACCAGAGCCGGGGGGTTAGGAGAAAAACTGTTTTTT.

This chain links TRBV20-1 with TRBJ2-5; D not certain. The germline gives CDR1 DFQATT, CDR2 SNEGSKA (reference sequence). The CDR3 extends over 13 amino acids. V lost 7 bases to trimming and J lost 5 bases, with 17 bases between them. CDR3 sequence reads: CSGPGPGGETQYF. CDR3 DNA: TGCAGTGGCCCCGGTCCGGGTGGGGAGACCCAGTACTTC.

This clonotype came up many times. This chain links TRBV4-3 with TRBJ2-5; D unresolved. CDR3 length equals 15 residues. Germline loops: CDR1 LGHNA, CDR2 YSLEER. Trimming removed 1 base at V and 1 base at J, with 10 bases between. In nucleotides, the CDR3 is TGCGCCAGCAGCCAAGGAGTGGCTAGCCAAGAGACCCAGTACTTC. Protein: CASSQGVASQETQYF.

This chain connects TRBV2 to TRBJ2-7; TRBD2 is a possible D gene (6 bases). In germline, CDR1 is SNHLY, CDR2 FYNNEI. The CDR3 runs to 13 residues. Trimming removed 11 bases at V and 2 bases at J, with 16 bases between. The CDR3 region has the DNA TGTGCCGGTAGGGACGGGGGTACCTACGAGCAGTACTTC. Translated: CAGRDGGTYEQYF.

This clonotype was picked up a small number of times. This rearrangement joins TRBV28 to TRBJ2-7, with TRBD2 matching 7 bases. In germline, CDR1 is MDHEN, CDR2 SYDVKM. Losses at the gene ends were 3 bases for V and 2 bases for J; bases not matched to a gene: 4. The CDR3 length is 14 residues. In DNA form, the CDR3 reads TGTGCCAGCAGTTTCGGGACTAAAGCCTACGAGCAGTACTTC. Encoded protein: CASSFGTKAYEQYF.

The chain carries TRBV30 and TRBJ2-7; tentatively, D is TRBD2 (5 bases). Germline V gives CDR1 GTSNPN, CDR2 SVGIG (reference sequence). This CDR3 is built from 13 residues. With 3 bases removed from V and 5 bases from J, the gap between germline ends came to 14 bases. In DNA, the CDR3 is TGTGCCTGGAGCCTTAGAGGGCTTCACGAGCAGTACTTC. This encodes CAWSLRGLHEQYF.

This clonotype showed up many times. The chain has TRBV28 and TRBJ2-5, with 10 nucleotides matching TRBD2. V was clipped by 4 bases and J by 4 bases; unmatched bases: 9. Germline V gene data show CDR1 as MDHEN and CDR2 as SYDVKM. The CDR3 contains 16 residues. CDR3 region: CASSSLPSGSGETQYF. The CDR3 bases are TGTGCCAGCAGTTCGCTCCCTAGCGGGAGCGGAGAGACCCAGTACTTC.

For this clonotype: Being one base from a much bigger clone, this may be a read error. V is TRBV7-2 and J is TRBJ2-7; 7 bases line up with TRBD2. Germline CDR1 reads SGHTA; CDR2 reads FQGNSA. The CDR3 sequence is 15 residues long. DNA of the CDR3: TGTGCCAGCAGCTTGAGGCGGGAGCATCCCTACGAGCAGCACTTC. This codes for CASSLRREHPYEQHF.

In this sample, this clonotype turned up a few times. The DNA for the CDR3 is TGTGCCAGCAGCCAAGGGAGCACTTTACAAGAGACCCAGTACTTC. It yields the protein CASSQGSTLQETQYF. The rearrangement links TRBV7-9 to TRBJ2-5, with D possibly matching TRBD2 (5 bases). Trimming left V 5 bases short and J 2 bases short, with 15 bases between. Germline CDR1 SEHNR, CDR2 FQNEAQ (reference sequence). This CDR3 is built from 15 residues.

This clonotype was detected a few times. CDR3 coding DNA: TGTGCCAGCAGCTTATCTTTTGGGACAGTAAGCTACAATGAGCAGTTCTTC. Its translation is CASSLSFGTVSYNEQFF. The V and J genes are TRBV11-1 and TRBJ2-1; 7 nucleotides align to TRBD1. Germline CDR1 SGHAT, CDR2 FQDESV (reference sequence). The CDR3 length is 17 residues. The junction had 10 bases not matched to a gene; V was cut back by 2 bases and J by 3 bases.

V and J are TRBV6-2 or TRBV6-3 and TRBJ2-7, with D possibly being TRBD1 (6 bases). The CDR3 loop spans 13 amino acids. Trimming pared 5 bases from V and 5 bases from J, leaving 13 bases between. Per germline, CDR1 MNHEY and CDR2 SVGEGT. CDR3: CASSLRQGHEQYF. CDR3 bases: TGTGCCAGCAGTCTACGGCAGGGGCACGAGCAGTACTTC.